This T cell receptor beta chain was sequenced in a study of PD-1 blockade in classical Hodgkin lymphoma. Overall study: Patients were dosed intravenously with nivolumab at 3 mg/kg every 2 weeks.

The time point was: cycle 4 day 1 (C4D1), after five to seven weeks of nivolumab. With no exception, relapse followed autologous stem cell transplantation in all patients, and brentuximab vedotin exposure varied. Using immunoSEQ multiplex PCR, the repertoire was profiled, and TCRdb retains in-frame clones only, with some absent. The data contain 64,000 or so clones, about 92% of them singletons. This CDR3 is 14 amino acids long. Germline lookup yields CDR1 MNHEY and CDR2 SMNVEV (reference sequence). V lost 5 bases and J lost 2; bases outside the gene matches: 4. The receptor was derived from a human donor with classical Hodgkin lymphoma. The sample consisted of peripheral blood mononuclear cells (PBMCs), taken before the fourth cycle of nivolumab. The chain links TRBV27 to TRBJ2-3, with TRBD2 matching 7 bases. CDR3 in DNA: TGTGCCAGCAGTACTCTAGCGGCCACAGATACGCAGTATTTT. Translating it yields CASSTLAATDTQYF.